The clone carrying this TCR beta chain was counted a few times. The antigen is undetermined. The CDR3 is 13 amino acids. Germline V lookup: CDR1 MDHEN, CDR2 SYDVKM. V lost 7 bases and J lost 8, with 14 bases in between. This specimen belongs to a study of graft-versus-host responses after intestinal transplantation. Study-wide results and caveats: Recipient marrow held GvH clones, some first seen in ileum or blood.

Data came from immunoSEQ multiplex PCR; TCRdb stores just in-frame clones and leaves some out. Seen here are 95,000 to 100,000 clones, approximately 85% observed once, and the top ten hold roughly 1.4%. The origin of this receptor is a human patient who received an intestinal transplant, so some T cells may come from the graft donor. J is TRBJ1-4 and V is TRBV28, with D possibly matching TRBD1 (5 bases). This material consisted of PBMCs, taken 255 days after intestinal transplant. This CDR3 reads CASTLGVQEKLFF. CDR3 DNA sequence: TGTGCCAGCACCTTGGGGGTCCAGGAAAAACTGTTTTTT.